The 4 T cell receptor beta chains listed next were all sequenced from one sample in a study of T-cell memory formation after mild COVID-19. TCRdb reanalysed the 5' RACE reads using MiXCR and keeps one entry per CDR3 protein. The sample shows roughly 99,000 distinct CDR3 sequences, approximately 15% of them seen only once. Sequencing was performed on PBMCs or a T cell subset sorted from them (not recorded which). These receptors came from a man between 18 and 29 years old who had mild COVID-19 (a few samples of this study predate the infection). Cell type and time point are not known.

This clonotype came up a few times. The CDR3 reads CASSLGNSPLHF. The DNA for the CDR3 is TGTGCCAGCAGTTTGGGTAATTCACCCCTCCACTTT. This chain connects TRBV12-3 or TRBV12-4 to TRBJ1-6; the D is unclear. CDR3 length equals 12 residues. V was cut by 3 bases and J by 6 bases, with 3 bases left in between.

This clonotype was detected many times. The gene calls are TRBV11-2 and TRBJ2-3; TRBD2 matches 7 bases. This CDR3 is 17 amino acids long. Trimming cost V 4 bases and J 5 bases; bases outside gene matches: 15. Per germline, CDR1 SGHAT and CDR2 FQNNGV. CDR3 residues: CASSWVGGLAVVDTQYF. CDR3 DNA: TGTGCCAGCAGCTGGGTGGGTGGGCTAGCGGTTGTAGATACGCAGTATTTT.

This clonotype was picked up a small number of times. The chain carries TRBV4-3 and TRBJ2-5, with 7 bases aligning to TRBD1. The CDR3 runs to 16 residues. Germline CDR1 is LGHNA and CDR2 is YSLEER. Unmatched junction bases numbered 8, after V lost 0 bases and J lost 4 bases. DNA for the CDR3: TGCGCCAGCAGCCAAGATCGCGGCAGGGGGTCAGAGACCCAGTACTTC. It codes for CASSQDRGRGSETQYF.

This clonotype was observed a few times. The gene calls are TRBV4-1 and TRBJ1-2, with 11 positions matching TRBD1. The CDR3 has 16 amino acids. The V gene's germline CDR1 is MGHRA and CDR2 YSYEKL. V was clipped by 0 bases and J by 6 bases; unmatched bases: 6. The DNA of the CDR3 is TGCGCCAGCAGCCAAGACCCCGGACAGGGGGCCAATGGCTACACCTTC. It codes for CASSQDPGQGANGYTF.